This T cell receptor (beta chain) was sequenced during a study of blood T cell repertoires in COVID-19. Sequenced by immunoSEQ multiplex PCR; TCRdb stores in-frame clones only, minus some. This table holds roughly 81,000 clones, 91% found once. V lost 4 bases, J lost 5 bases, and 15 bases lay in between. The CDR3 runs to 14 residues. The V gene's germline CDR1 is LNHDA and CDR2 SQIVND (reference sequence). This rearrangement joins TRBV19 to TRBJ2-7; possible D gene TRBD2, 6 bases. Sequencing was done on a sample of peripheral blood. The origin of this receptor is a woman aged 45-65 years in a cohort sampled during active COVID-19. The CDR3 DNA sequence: TGTGCCAGTAGTACCTGGGGGGACTTCAACGAGCAGTACTTC. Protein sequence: CASSTWGDFNEQYF.